Below, one T cell receptor beta chain is given with its context. Its antigen is not identified. The entry originates in a study of OX40 agonist ivuxolimab in advanced cancers. In the study overall: Ivuxolimab doses were 0.01, 0.1, 0.3, 1.5, 3 or 10 mg/kg every 2 weeks. Findings of the study overall: CD4+ T cells averaged fewer expanded clones than CD8+ T cells. Low clonal expansion, among the lowest seen, marked partial responders at 0.1-3.0 mg/kg. The investigators did not determine what antigen specificity the expanded peripheral T cells had.

Sequenced by immunoSEQ multiplex PCR; TCRdb stores in-frame clones only, minus some. This sample has 50,000 to 65,000 clones; roughly 91% occur once, and the top ten carry roughly 25%. The germline CDR1 and CDR2 sequences are MGHDK and SYGVNS. This CDR3 is built from 14 residues. V lost 0 bases and J 6 bases, leaving 9 bases between the germline ends. The chain employs TRBV25-1 and TRBJ2-1; D unclear. The clonotype originates from an adult with an advanced solid tumor such as melanoma, head and neck, liver or kidney cancer. The sample in question was CD4+ or CD8+ T cells sorted from blood, obtained in a trial of the OX40 agonist ivuxolimab. As DNA, the CDR3 is TGTGCCAGCAGTGAATATTCCGGGTTCAATGAGCAGTTCTTC. It is translated as CASSEYSGFNEQFF.